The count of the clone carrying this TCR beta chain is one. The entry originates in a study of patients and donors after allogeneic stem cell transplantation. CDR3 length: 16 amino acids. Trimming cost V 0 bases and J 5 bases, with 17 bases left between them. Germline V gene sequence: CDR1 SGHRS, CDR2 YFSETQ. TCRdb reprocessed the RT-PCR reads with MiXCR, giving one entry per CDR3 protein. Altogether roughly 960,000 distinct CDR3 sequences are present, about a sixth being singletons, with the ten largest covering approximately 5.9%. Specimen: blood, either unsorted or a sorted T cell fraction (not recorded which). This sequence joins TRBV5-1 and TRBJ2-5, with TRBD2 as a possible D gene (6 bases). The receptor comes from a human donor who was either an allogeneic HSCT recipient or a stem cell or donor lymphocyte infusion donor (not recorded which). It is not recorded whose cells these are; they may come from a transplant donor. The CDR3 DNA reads TGCGCCAGCAGCTTGGTTTCGGGAGTGGCTTTTGAGACCCAGTACTTC. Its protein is CASSLVSGVAFETQYF. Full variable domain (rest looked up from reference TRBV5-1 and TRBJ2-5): KAGVTQTPRYLIKTRGQQVTLSCSPISGHRSVSWYQQTPGQGLQFLFEYFSETQRNKGNFPGRFSGRQFSNSRSEMNVSTLELGDSALYLCASSLVSGVAFETQYFGPGTRLLVL.